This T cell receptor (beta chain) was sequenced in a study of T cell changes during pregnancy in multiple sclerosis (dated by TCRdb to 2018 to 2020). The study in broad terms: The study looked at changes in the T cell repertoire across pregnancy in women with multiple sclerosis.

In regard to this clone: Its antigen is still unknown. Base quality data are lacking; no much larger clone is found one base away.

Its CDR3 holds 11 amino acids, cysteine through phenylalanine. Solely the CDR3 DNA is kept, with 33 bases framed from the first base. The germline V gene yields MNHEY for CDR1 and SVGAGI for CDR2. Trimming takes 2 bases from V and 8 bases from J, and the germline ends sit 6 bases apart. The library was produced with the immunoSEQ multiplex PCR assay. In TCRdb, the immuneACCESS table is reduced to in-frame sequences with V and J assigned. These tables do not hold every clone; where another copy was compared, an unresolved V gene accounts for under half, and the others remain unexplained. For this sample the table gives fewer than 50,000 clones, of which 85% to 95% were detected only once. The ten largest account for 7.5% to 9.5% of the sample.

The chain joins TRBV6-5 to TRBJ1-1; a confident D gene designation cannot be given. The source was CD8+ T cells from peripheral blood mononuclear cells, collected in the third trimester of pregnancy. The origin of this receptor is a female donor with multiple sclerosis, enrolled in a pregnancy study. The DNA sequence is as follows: TGTGCCAGCAGTTACGGGCAGGAAGCTTTCTTT. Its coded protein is CASSYGQEAFF.